The 3 T cell receptor beta chains below all came from one sample that was sequenced in a study of T-cell memory formation after mild COVID-19. MiXCR, applied by TCRdb to the 5' RACE reads, yields one record per CDR3 protein. This sample has about 320,000 distinct CDR3 sequences; 13% to 15% occur once, and the top ten carry around 20%. Sample: PBMCs or a T cell subset sorted from them (not recorded which). The receptors originated from a man aged 18 to 29 who had mild COVID-19 (a few samples of this study predate the infection). Cell type and time point are not known.

This clonotype was counted a few times. The V gene is TRBV5-4, the J gene TRBJ1-2; D is unresolved. V shed 4 bases and J shed 0 bases, with 10 bases lying between them. Germline V gives CDR1 SGHNT, CDR2 YYREEE (reference sequence). CDR3 length: 14 residues. The CDR3 bases are TGTGCCAGCAGCCCGCCAAGAGCTAACTATGGCTACACCTTC. Protein: CASSPPRANYGYTF. The full variable domain, with the rest looked up from reference TRBV5-4 and TRBJ1-2, is ETGVTQSPTHLIKTRGQQVTLRCSSQSGHNTVSWYQQALGQGPQFIFQYYREEENGRGNFPPRFSGLQFPNYSSELNVNALELDDSALYLCASSPPRANYGYTFGSGTRLTVV.

Only a few counts were recorded for this clonotype. V is TRBV2 and J is TRBJ2-7, with D perhaps TRBD2 (5 bases). Trimming stripped 4 bases from V and 6 bases from J, with 10 bases between. The CDR3 runs to 12 residues. Germline CDR1 and CDR2: SNHLY and FYNNEI. CDR3: CASSGGASEQYF. Written as DNA, the CDR3 is TGTGCCAGCAGTGGGGGAGCTAGCGAGCAGTACTTC. The variable domain in full, completed from reference TRBV2 and TRBJ2-7, reads EPEVTQTPSHQVTQMGQEVILRCVPISNHLYFYWYRQILGQKVEFLVSFYNNEISEKSEIFDDQFSVERPDGSNFTLKIRSTKLEDSAMYFCASSGGASEQYFGPGTRLTVT.

This clonotype has only a few counts. The V and J genes are TRBV3-1 and TRBJ2-5; D unresolved. Germline V gene sequence: CDR1 LGHDT, CDR2 YNNKEL (reference sequence). This CDR3 is 12 amino acids long. The V end lost 6 bases, the J end lost 5 bases, and 10 bases lay between the germline ends. The CDR3 reads CASRRNLETQYF. The CDR3 DNA is TGTGCCAGCAGAAGGAATTTGGAGACCCAGTACTTC.